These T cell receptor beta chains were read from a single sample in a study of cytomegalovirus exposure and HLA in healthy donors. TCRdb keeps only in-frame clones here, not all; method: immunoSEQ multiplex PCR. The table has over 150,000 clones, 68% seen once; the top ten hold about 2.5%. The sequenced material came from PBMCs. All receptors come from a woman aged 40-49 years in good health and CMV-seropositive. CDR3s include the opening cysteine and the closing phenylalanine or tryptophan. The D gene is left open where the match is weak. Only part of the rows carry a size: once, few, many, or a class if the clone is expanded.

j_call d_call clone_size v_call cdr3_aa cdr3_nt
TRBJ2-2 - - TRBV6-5 CASSWGRVCTGELFF TGTGCCAGCAGTTGGGGCAGGGTTTGCACCGGGGAGCTGTTTTTT
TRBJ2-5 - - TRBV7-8 CASSLTGWEQETQYF TGTGCCAGCAGCTTAACGGGGTGGGAGCAAGAGACCCAGTACTTC
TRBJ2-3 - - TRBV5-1 CASSLAAATATDTQYF TGCGCCAGCAGCTTGGCAGCGGCGACTGCCACAGATACGCAGTATTTT
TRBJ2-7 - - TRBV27 CASSFTPGLEQYF TGTGCCAGCAGTTTCACCCCAGGGCTCGAGCAGTACTTC
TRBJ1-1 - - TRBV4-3 CASSQEGQTNTEAFF TGCGCCAGCAGCCAAGAAGGACAGACGAACACTGAAGCTTTCTTT
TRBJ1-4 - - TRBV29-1 CSVGPLNEKLFF TGCAGCGTTGGGCCCCTCAATGAAAAACTGTTTTTT
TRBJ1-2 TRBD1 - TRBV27 CASSLRTGANYGYPF TGTGCCAGCAGTCTTCGGACAGGGGCTAACTATGGCTACCCCTTC
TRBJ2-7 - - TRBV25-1 CASSDMGAWRYEQYF TGTGCCAGCAGTGACATGGGGGCTTGGCGCTACGAGCAGTACTTC
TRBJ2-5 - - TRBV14 CASSQDRVYQETQYF TGTGCCAGCAGCCAAGACAGGGTTTACCAAGAGACCCAGTACTTC
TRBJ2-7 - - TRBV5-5 CASSLGEIYEQYF TGTGCCAGCAGCTTGGGCGAGATCTACGAGCAGTACTTC
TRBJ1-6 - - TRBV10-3 CAISGSTAGGNSPLHF TGTGCCATCAGTGGATCGACCGCGGGAGGTAATTCACCCCTCCACTTT
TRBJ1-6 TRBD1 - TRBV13 CASSYNRGVYNSPLNF TGTGCCAGCAGCTACAACAGGGGCGTCTATAATTCACCCCTCAACTTT
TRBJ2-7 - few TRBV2 CASGRSGFYEQYF TGTGCCAGCGGCAGGAGCGGGTTCTACGAGCAGTACTTC
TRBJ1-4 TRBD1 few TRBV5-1 CASSRTGGDGEKLFF TGCGCCAGCAGCAGAACAGGGGGCGACGGTGAAAAACTGTTTTTT
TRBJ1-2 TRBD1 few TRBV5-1 CASSVGTGGTGHGYTF TGCGCCAGCAGCGTGGGTACGGGCGGGACAGGCCATGGCTACACCTTC
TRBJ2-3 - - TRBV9 CASSSRQSTDTQYF TGTGCCAGCAGCTCCCGACAGAGCACAGATACGCAGTATTTT
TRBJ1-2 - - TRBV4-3 CASSPGGGSGFYGYTF TGCGCCAGCAGCCCCGGGGGAGGGTCGGGTTTTTATGGCTACACCTTC
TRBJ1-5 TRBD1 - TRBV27 CASSMDRNQPQHF TGTGCCAGCAGTATGGACAGGAATCAGCCCCAGCATTTT
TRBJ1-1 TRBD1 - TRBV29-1 CSVEGQGWAEAFF TGCAGCGTTGAGGGACAGGGGTGGGCTGAAGCTTTCTTT
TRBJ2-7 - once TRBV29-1 CSVISSSPRDEQYF TGCAGCGTTATCAGCTCTTCACCGAGGGACGAGCAGTACTTC
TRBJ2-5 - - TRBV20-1 CSAVEAMAQYF TGCAGTGCTGTGGAGGCCATGGCCCAGTACTTC
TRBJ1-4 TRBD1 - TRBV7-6 CASSLGQGREKLFF TGTGCCAGCAGCTTAGGACAGGGACGAGAAAAACTGTTTTTT
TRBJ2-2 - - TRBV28 CASTMTANTGELFF TGTGCCAGCACTATGACAGCGAACACCGGGGAGCTGTTTTTT
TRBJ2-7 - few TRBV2 CASSSGYEQYF TGTGCCAGCAGTTCAGGTTACGAGCAGTACTTC
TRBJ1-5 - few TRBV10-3 CAISEFEGRNQPQHF TGTGCCATCAGTGAGTTTGAGGGTCGGAATCAGCCCCAGCATTTT
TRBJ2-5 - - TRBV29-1 CSGGVETQYF TGCAGCGGGGGAGTGGAGACCCAGTACTTC
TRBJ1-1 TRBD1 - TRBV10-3 CAISDLSDRGNAEAFF TGTGCCATCAGTGACCTATCAGACAGGGGGAACGCTGAAGCTTTCTTT
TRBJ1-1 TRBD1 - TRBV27 CASSLARTGEAFF TGTGCCAGCAGTTTAGCCAGGACAGGCGAAGCTTTCTTT
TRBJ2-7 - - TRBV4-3 CASSQDLDKTYEQYF TGCGCCAGCAGCCAAGATCTGGACAAAACCTACGAGCAGTACTTC
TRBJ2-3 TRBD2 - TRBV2 CASSPIIAGEEADTQYF TGTGCCAGCAGTCCGATTATCGCGGGAGAGGAGGCAGATACGCAGTATTTT
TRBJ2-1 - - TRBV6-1 CASSGGTVGTYNEQFF TGTGCCAGCAGTGGGGGGACTGTAGGCACCTACAATGAGCAGTTCTTC
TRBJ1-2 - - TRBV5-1 CASSLLEAKANYGYTF TGCGCCAGCAGCTTGCTGGAGGCGAAAGCTAACTATGGCTACACCTTC
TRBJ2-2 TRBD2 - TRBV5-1 CASGEGANTGELFF TGCGCCAGCGGGGAGGGCGCGAACACCGGGGAGCTGTTTTTT
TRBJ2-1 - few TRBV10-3 CAISEPFSGSSYNEQFF TGTGCCATCAGTGAGCCGTTTAGCGGTTCCTCCTACAATGAGCAGTTCTTC
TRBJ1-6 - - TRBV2 CASSESGVGNSPLNF TGTGCCAGCAGTGAATCAGGGGTCGGTAATTCACCCCTCAACTTT
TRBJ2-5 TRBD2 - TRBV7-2 CASSQPGLASGTQYF TGTGCCAGCAGCCAGCCGGGACTAGCGTCAGGGACCCAGTACTTC